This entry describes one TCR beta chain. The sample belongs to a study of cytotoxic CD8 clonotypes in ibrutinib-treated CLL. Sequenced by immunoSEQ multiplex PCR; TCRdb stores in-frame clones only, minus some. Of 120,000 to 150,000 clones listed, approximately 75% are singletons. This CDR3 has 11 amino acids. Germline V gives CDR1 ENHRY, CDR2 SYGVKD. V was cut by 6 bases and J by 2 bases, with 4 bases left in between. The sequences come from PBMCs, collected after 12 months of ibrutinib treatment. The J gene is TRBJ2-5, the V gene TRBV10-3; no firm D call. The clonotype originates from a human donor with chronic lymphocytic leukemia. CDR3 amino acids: CAISEQETQYF. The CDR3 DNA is TGTGCCATCAGCGAACAAGAGACCCAGTACTTC.